This T cell receptor (beta chain) was sequenced during a study of T cells in Graves' hyperthyroidism and ophthalmopathy. About the study: Any treatment followed the collection of peripheral blood at initial diagnosis.

The PBMCs were taken from more than 8 ml of fresh peripheral blood. This clonotype was observed a handful of times. The CDR3 regions of TCR beta were amplified from RNA transcripts. Carried out on the TCR CDR3, a first-round RT-PCR used the HTBI primer set. A single record per CDR3 protein comes from TCRdb applying MiXCR to the multiplex PCR reads. The data hold hundreds of thousands of distinct CDR3 sequences, with 20% observed a single time. Trimming took off 0 bases at V and 9 bases at J, with 9 bases between the two ends. Germline CDR1 SGHDN, CDR2 FVKESK. The CDR3 has 13 amino acids. V usage is TRBV14 and J usage is TRBJ2-1; D unclear. Sequencing input: blood. This clonotype was sampled from a man in his forties or fifties with Graves' ophthalmopathy. As DNA, the CDR3 is TGTGCCAGCAGCCAAGATTTACGGGCTGAGCAGTTCTTC. Protein product: CASSQDLRAEQFF.